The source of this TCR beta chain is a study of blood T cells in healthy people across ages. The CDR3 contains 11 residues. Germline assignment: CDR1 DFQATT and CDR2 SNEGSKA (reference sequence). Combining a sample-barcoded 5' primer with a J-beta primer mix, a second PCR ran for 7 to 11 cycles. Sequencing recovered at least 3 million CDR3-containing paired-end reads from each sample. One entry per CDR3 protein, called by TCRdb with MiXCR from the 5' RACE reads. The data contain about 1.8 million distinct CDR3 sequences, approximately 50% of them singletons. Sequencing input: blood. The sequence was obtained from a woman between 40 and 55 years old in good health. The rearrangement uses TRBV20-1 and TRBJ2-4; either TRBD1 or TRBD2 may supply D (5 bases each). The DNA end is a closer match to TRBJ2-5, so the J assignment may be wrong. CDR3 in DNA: TGCAGTGTGTTGAGGGGAGAGACCCAGTACTTC. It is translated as CSVLRGETQYF.